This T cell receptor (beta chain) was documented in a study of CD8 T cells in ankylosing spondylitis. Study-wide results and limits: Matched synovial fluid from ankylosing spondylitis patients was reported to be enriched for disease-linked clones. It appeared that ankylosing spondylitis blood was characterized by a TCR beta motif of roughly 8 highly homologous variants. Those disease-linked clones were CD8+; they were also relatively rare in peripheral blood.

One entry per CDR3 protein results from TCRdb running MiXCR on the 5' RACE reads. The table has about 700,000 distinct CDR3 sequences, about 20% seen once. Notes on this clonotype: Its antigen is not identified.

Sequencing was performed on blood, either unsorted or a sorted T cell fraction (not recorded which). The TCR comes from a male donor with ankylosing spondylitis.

The CDR3 protein is CASSGGTGEGYTF. In DNA form, the CDR3 reads TGTGCCAGCAGCGGAGGGACAGGGGAAGGCTACACCTTC. The genes are TRBV7-3 and TRBJ1-2; 10 bases map to TRBD1. Germline V gene data show CDR1 as SGHTA and CDR2 as FQGTGA. The CDR3 covers 13 residues. The ends lost 5 bases at V and 8 bases at J; junction bases unmatched: 5.